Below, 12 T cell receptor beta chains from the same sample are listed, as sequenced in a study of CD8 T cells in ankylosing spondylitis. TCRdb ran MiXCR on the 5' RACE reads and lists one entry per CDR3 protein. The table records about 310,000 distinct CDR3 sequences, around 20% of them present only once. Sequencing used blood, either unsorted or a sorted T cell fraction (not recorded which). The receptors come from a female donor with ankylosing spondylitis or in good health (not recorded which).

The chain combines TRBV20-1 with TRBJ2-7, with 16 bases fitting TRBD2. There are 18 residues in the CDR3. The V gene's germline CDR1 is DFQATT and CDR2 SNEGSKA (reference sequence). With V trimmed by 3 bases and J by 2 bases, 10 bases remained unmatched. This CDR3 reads CSARAGLAGGYKAYEQYF. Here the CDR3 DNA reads TGCAGTGCTAGGGCGGGACTAGCGGGAGGGTATAAAGCCTACGAGCAGTACTTC.

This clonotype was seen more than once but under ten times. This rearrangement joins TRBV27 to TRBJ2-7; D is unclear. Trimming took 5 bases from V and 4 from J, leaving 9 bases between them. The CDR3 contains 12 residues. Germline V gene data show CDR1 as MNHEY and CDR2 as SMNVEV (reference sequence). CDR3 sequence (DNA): TGTGCCAGCAGTGCCGACGGTTACGAGCAGTACTTC. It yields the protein CASSADGYEQYF.

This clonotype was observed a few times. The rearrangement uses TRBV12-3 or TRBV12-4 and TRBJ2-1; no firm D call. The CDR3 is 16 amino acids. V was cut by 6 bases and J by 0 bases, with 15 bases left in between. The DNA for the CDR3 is TGTGCCAGCAGCCTCCCCTTGGTAAGCTCCTACAATGAGCAGTTCTTC. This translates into CASSLPLVSSYNEQFF.

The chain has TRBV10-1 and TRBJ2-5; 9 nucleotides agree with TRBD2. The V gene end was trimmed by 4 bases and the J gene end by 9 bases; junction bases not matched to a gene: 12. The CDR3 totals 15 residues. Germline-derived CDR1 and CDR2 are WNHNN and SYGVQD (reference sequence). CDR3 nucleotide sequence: TGCGCCAGCAGTGGGTCATTAGCGGGAGCCGGTCCCCAGTACTTC. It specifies CASSGSLAGAGPQYF.

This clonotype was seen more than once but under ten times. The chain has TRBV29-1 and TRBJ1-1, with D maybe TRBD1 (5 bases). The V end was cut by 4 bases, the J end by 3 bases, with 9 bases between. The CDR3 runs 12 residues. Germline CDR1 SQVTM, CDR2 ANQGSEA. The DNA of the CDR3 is TGCAGCGTTGGGGGGAGCTACACTGAAGCTTTCTTT. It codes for CSVGGSYTEAFF.

CDR3 region: CASSFGTVAGSNQPQHF. DNA of the CDR3: TGTGCCAGCAGCTTCGGGACGGTGGCGGGTAGCAATCAGCCCCAGCATTTT. The chain employs TRBV7-9 and TRBJ1-5, with D perhaps TRBD1 (5 bases). Germline assignment: CDR1 SEHNR and CDR2 FQNEAQ (reference sequence). Trimming cost V 3 bases and J 0 bases, with 15 bases left between them. CDR3 length: 17 amino acids.

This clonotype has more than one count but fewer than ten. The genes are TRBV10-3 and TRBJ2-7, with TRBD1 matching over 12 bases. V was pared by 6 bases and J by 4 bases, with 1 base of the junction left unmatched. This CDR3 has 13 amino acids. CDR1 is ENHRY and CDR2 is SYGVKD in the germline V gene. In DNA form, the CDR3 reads TGTGCCATCAGGGGACAGGGGGCATACGAGCAGTACTTC. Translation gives CAIRGQGAYEQYF.

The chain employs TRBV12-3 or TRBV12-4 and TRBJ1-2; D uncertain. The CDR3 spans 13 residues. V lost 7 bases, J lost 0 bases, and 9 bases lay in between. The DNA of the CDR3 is TGTGCCAGCACCCTCCATTCTAACTATGGCTACACCTTC. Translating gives CASTLHSNYGYTF.

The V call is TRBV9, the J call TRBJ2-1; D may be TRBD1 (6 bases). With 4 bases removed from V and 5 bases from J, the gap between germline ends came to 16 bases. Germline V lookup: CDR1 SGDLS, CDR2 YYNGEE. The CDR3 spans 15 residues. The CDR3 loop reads CASSWGQTTNNEQFF. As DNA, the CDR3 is TGTGCCAGCAGCTGGGGACAAACGACGAACAATGAGCAGTTCTTC.

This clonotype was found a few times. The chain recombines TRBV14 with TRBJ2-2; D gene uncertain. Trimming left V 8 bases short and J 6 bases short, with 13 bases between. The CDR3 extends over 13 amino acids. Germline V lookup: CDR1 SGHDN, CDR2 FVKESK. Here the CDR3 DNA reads TGTGCCAGCGCCCGACAAAGGGCCGGGGAGCTGTTTTTT. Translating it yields CASARQRAGELFF.

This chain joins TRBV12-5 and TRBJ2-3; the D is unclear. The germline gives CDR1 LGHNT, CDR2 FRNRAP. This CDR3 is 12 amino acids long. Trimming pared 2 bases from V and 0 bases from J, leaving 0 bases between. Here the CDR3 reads CASGLSTDTQYF. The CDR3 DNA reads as TGTGCTAGTGGTTTGAGCACAGATACGCAGTATTTT.

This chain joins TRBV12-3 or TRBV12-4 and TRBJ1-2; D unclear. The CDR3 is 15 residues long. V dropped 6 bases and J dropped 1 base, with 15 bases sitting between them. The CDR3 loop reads CASRVRMASNYGYTF. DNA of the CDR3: TGTGCCAGCAGGGTGAGGATGGCCAGTAACTATGGCTACACCTTC.